These T cell receptor beta chains were read from a single sample in a study of blood T cells in healthy people across ages. Each CDR3 protein is one row after TCRdb ran MiXCR on the 5' RACE reads. The sample holds approximately 850,000 distinct CDR3 sequences; nearly 60% are singletons and the top ten take about 20%. The material sequenced was blood. The source of these receptors is a man aged 25 to 40 in good health. The CDR3 runs from the conserved cysteine through the conserved F or W. A D gene is named only where the DNA matches it firmly. Part of the rows lack a size; the others show once, few, many or a class for expanded clones.

j_call: TRBJ1-1; v_call: TRBV3-1; d_call: .; clone_size: .; cdr3_aa: CASSRGQGITEAFF; cdr3_nt: TGTGCCAGCAGCCGGGGGCAGGGTATCACTGAAGCTTTCTTT
j_call: TRBJ1-5; v_call: TRBV6-6; d_call: .; clone_size: few; cdr3_aa: CASSYSRAVNQPQHF; cdr3_nt: TGTGCCAGCAGTTACAGTCGGGCAGTCAATCAGCCCCAGCATTTT
j_call: TRBJ2-6; v_call: TRBV15; d_call: .; clone_size: .; cdr3_aa: CATSVPPPGANVLTF; cdr3_nt: TGTGCCACCAGCGTACCCCCTCCTGGGGCCAACGTCCTGACTTTC
j_call: TRBJ2-1; v_call: TRBV5-1; d_call: TRBD2; clone_size: .; cdr3_aa: CASSLNERGRYNEQFF; cdr3_nt: TGCGCCAGCAGCTTGAACGAGCGGGGGAGGTACAATGAGCAGTTCTTC
j_call: TRBJ2-2; v_call: TRBV7-3; d_call: .; clone_size: .; cdr3_aa: CASSLLDRQNTGELFF; cdr3_nt: TGTGCCAGCAGCTTATTGGACAGACAAAACACCGGGGAGCTGTTTTTT
j_call: TRBJ2-5; v_call: TRBV20-1; d_call: TRBD1; clone_size: .; cdr3_aa: CSAPTGRQWETQYF; cdr3_nt: TGCAGTGCCCCGACAGGGAGACAATGGGAGACCCAGTACTTC
j_call: TRBJ2-7; v_call: TRBV7-2; d_call: .; clone_size: .; cdr3_aa: CASSLGTVPYEQYF; cdr3_nt: TGTGCCAGCAGCTTAGGGACAGTTCCCTACGAGCAGTACTTC
j_call: TRBJ1-2; v_call: TRBV20-1; d_call: .; clone_size: .; cdr3_aa: CSARASLVYGYTF; cdr3_nt: TGCAGTGCTAGAGCCTCCCTGGTCTATGGCTACACCTTC
j_call: TRBJ2-3; v_call: TRBV12-3/TRBV12-4; d_call: .; clone_size: .; cdr3_aa: CASSFPGDGTDTQYF; cdr3_nt: TGTGCCAGCAGTTTCCCAGGGGATGGCACAGATACGCAGTATTTT
j_call: TRBJ1-1; v_call: TRBV28; d_call: .; clone_size: .; cdr3_aa: CASNKFDTASTEAFF; cdr3_nt: TGTGCCAGCAATAAATTCGACACGGCTAGCACTGAAGCTTTCTTT
j_call: TRBJ2-1; v_call: TRBV25-1; d_call: TRBD2; clone_size: .; cdr3_aa: CASSKTGGLDNEQFF; cdr3_nt: TGTGCCAGCAGCAAAACGGGGGGTTTGGACAATGAGCAGTTCTTC
j_call: TRBJ2-1; v_call: TRBV20-1; d_call: TRBD2; clone_size: few; cdr3_aa: CSARQAGGAGEQFF; cdr3_nt: TGCAGTGCCCGACAAGCGGGAGGAGCTGGGGAGCAGTTCTTC
j_call: TRBJ1-1; v_call: TRBV30; d_call: .; clone_size: .; cdr3_aa: CAWSNTGTEAFF; cdr3_nt: TGTGCCTGGAGTAACACAGGGACTGAAGCTTTCTTT
j_call: TRBJ2-5; v_call: TRBV20-1; d_call: TRBD1; clone_size: .; cdr3_aa: CSARPGQGIWQETQYF; cdr3_nt: TGCAGTGCCAGACCGGGACAGGGAATCTGGCAAGAGACCCAGTACTTC
j_call: TRBJ2-7; v_call: TRBV29-1; d_call: TRBD1; clone_size: .; cdr3_aa: CSVVPGGIDEQYF; cdr3_nt: TGCAGCGTGGTTCCAGGGGGCATCGACGAGCAGTACTTC
j_call: TRBJ2-7; v_call: TRBV6-2/TRBV6-3; d_call: TRBD1; clone_size: few; cdr3_aa: CASTDRRVAGTGGYEQYF; cdr3_nt: TGTGCCAGCACCGATCGGAGAGTGGCCGGGACAGGGGGATATGAGCAGTACTTC
j_call: TRBJ1-2; v_call: TRBV29-1; d_call: TRBD1; clone_size: few; cdr3_aa: CSVEWEGQGSRGYGYTF; cdr3_nt: TGCAGCGTTGAATGGGAGGGACAGGGTAGCAGAGGCTATGGCTACACCTTC
j_call: TRBJ2-6; v_call: TRBV20-1; d_call: TRBD2; clone_size: .; cdr3_aa: CSASRLAGRPSGANVLTF; cdr3_nt: TGCAGTGCTAGTAGACTAGCGGGGCGCCCGTCTGGGGCCAACGTCCTGACTTTC
j_call: TRBJ2-5; v_call: TRBV7-2; d_call: .; clone_size: .; cdr3_aa: CASSHGLAYQETQYF; cdr3_nt: TGTGCCAGCAGCCACGGACTCGCGTACCAAGAGACCCAGTACTTC
j_call: TRBJ1-6; v_call: TRBV7-2; d_call: .; clone_size: few; cdr3_aa: CASSLASLPLHF; cdr3_nt: TGTGCCAGCAGCTTAGCGTCGTTGCCCCTCCACTTT
j_call: TRBJ2-7; v_call: TRBV7-6; d_call: .; clone_size: .; cdr3_aa: CASSAGDTLYEQYF; cdr3_nt: TGTGCCAGCAGCGCGGGCGATACCCTCTACGAGCAGTACTTC
j_call: TRBJ2-5; v_call: TRBV10-3; d_call: TRBD2; clone_size: .; cdr3_aa: CAISAGIVAGGETQYF; cdr3_nt: TGTGCCATCAGTGCAGGAATTGTAGCGGGGGGAGAGACCCAGTACTTC
j_call: TRBJ2-5; v_call: TRBV6-5; d_call: TRBD1; clone_size: few; cdr3_aa: CASGRDRLQETQYF; cdr3_nt: TGTGCCAGCGGTCGGGACAGACTACAAGAGACCCAGTACTTC
j_call: TRBJ1-2; v_call: TRBV29-1; d_call: .; clone_size: few; cdr3_aa: CSVELGEGYTF; cdr3_nt: TGCAGCGTTGAATTAGGGGAAGGCTACACCTTC
j_call: TRBJ1-2; v_call: TRBV20-1; d_call: .; clone_size: .; cdr3_aa: CSASQGMANYGYTF; cdr3_nt: TGCAGTGCTAGCCAGGGAATGGCCAACTATGGCTACACCTTC
j_call: TRBJ2-5; v_call: TRBV5-5; d_call: TRBD2; clone_size: few; cdr3_aa: CASSYSGAKETQYF; cdr3_nt: TGTGCCAGCAGCTATAGCGGGGCCAAAGAGACCCAGTACTTC
j_call: TRBJ2-1; v_call: TRBV9; d_call: .; clone_size: few; cdr3_aa: CASSVDGETGRANNEQFF; cdr3_nt: TGTGCCAGCAGCGTAGACGGGGAGACGGGCCGCGCCAACAATGAGCAGTTCTTC
j_call: TRBJ2-7; v_call: TRBV6-2/TRBV6-3; d_call: .; clone_size: few; cdr3_aa: CASSYISYEQYF; cdr3_nt: TGTGCCAGCAGTTATATTTCCTACGAGCAGTACTTC
j_call: TRBJ2-1; v_call: TRBV29-1; d_call: .; clone_size: few; cdr3_aa: CSVGIGLRVASNEQFF; cdr3_nt: TGCAGCGTTGGAATCGGTCTTAGGGTGGCCAGCAATGAGCAGTTCTTC
j_call: TRBJ2-7; v_call: TRBV6-2/TRBV6-3; d_call: TRBD2; clone_size: .; cdr3_aa: CASSAGLAGEQYF; cdr3_nt: TGTGCCAGCAGCGCCGGACTAGCGGGTGAGCAGTACTTC
j_call: TRBJ2-7; v_call: TRBV5-1; d_call: .; clone_size: .; cdr3_aa: CASRDGYSEFFPYEQYF; cdr3_nt: TGCGCCAGCAGGGATGGGTACAGCGAATTTTTTCCCTACGAGCAGTACTTC
j_call: TRBJ2-1; v_call: TRBV2; d_call: TRBD2; clone_size: .; cdr3_aa: CASSDPGGEVNEQFF; cdr3_nt: TGTGCCAGCAGTGACCCTGGGGGGGAAGTCAATGAGCAGTTCTTC
j_call: TRBJ2-1; v_call: TRBV20-1; d_call: .; clone_size: once; cdr3_aa: CSARDRSGNSYNEQFF; cdr3_nt: TGCAGTGCTAGAGATAGGAGCGGCAACTCCTACAATGAGCAGTTCTTC